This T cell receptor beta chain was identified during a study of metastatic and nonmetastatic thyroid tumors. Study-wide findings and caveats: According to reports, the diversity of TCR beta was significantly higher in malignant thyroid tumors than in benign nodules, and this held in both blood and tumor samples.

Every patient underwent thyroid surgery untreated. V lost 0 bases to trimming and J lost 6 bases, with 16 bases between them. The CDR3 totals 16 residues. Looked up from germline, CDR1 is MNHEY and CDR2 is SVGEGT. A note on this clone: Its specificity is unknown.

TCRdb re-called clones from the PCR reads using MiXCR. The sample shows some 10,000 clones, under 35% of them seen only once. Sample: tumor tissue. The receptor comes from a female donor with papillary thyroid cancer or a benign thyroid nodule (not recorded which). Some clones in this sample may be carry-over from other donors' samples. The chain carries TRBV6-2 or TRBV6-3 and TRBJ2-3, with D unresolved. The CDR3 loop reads CASSYSSSGITDTQYF. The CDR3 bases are TGTGCCAGCAGTTACTCCTCCAGTGGGATCACTGATACGCAGTATTTT.